The 30 T cell receptor beta chains given below trace back to one sample, sequenced in a study of technical replicates of blood from four donors. Measured with immunoSEQ multiplex PCR; TCRdb has only the in-frame clones, and not every one. Counted here are some 77,000 clones, roughly 90% occurring once; the ten biggest clones make up about 0.39%. Input material: T cells isolated from PBMCs. Receptors were obtained from a human donor in good health.

The gene calls are TRBV19 and TRBJ1-1, with no clear D. The V gene's germline CDR1 is LNHDA and CDR2 SQIVND (reference sequence). CDR3 length: 15 amino acids. Between the trimmed V and J ends, which lost 7 bases and 0 bases, there was a span of 15 bases. The DNA of the CDR3 is TGTGCCAGTACCCTTGGAGGTCCCATGAACACTGAAGCTTTCTTT. This encodes CASTLGGPMNTEAFF.

The chain employs TRBV5-1 and TRBJ2-7, with 12 bases lining up with TRBD2. J gave up 6 bases and V 4 bases, and 8 bases lay outside the gene matches. Germline CDR1 is SGHRS and CDR2 is YFSETQ. This CDR3 comprises 15 residues. The CDR3 DNA is TGCGCCAGCAGCAGGACTAGCGGGACCGAGGGCGAGCAGTACTTC. Translation: CASSRTSGTEGEQYF. The entire variable domain, with the rest obtained from reference TRBV5-1 and TRBJ2-7, is as follows: KAGVTQTPRYLIKTRGQQVTLSCSPISGHRSVSWYQQTPGQGLQFLFEYFSETQRNKGNFPGRFSGRQFSNSRSEMNVSTLELGDSALYLCASSRTSGTEGEQYFGPGTRLTVT.

The V call is TRBV5-6, the J call TRBJ1-2, with D hard to call. The CDR3 has 13 amino acids. The V end lost 4 bases, the J end lost 7 bases, and 14 bases lay between the germline ends. Germline V CDR1 and CDR2: SGHDT, YYEEEE. CDR3 loop: CASSPWSGFGYTF. The CDR3 DNA reads as TGTGCCAGCAGCCCCTGGTCAGGTTTTGGCTACACCTTC.

The J gene is TRBJ1-2, the V gene TRBV6-5, with D perhaps TRBD1 (5 bases). Germline V CDR1 and CDR2: MNHEY, SVGAGI. The V gene lost 7 bases and the J gene lost 6 bases, with 15 bases spanning the gap. CDR3 length: 13 residues. This CDR3 reads CASTKWGGDGYTF. In DNA, the CDR3 is TGTGCCAGCACTAAATGGGGGGGAGATGGCTACACCTTC.

The chain employs TRBV6-1 and TRBJ2-1, with 11 bases that match TRBD2. J was trimmed by 7 bases and V by 0 bases; bases with no gene match: 2. The CDR3 contains 15 residues. Germline CDR1 reads MNHNS; CDR2 reads SASEGT. The CDR3 is CASSEAPSGRNEQFF. As DNA, the CDR3 is TGTGCCAGCAGTGAAGCTCCTAGCGGGAGGAATGAGCAGTTCTTC.

J is TRBJ2-3 and V is TRBV9; 9 nucleotides align to TRBD2. CDR1 is SGDLS and CDR2 is YYNGEE in the germline V gene. The CDR3 sequence is 17 residues long. V lost 0 bases and J lost 7; bases outside the gene matches: 12. CDR3 sequence: CASSVAWREGLENTQYF. CDR3 nucleotides: TGTGCCAGCAGCGTAGCATGGCGGGAGGGCCTTGAAAATACGCAGTATTTT.

This chain joins TRBV18 and TRBJ2-1; the match to TRBD1 covers 11 bases. This CDR3 region has 16 residues. Trimming at V came to 5 bases and at J to 2 bases, leaving 5 bases not matched to a gene. CDR1 is KGHSH, CDR2 LQKENI, per germline. CDR3 nucleotide sequence: TGTGCCAGCTCATCTCCGGGACAGGGGGCCTACAATGAGCAGTTCTTC. Protein sequence: CASSSPGQGAYNEQFF. Based on the CDR3 plus reference TRBV18 and TRBJ2-1, the full variable domain is NAGVMQNPRHLVRRRGQEARLRCSPMKGHSHVYWYRQLPEEGLKFMVYLQKENIIDESGMPKERFSAEFPKEGPSILRIQQVVRGDSAAYFCASSSPGQGAYNEQFFGPGTRLTVL.

This chain connects TRBV11-3 to TRBJ2-1, with 8 nucleotides matching TRBD2. Germline V gene sequence: CDR1 SGHNT, CDR2 YENEEA. This CDR3 has 18 residues. The V gene end was trimmed by 4 bases and the J gene end by 4 bases; junction bases not matched to a gene: 15. Written as DNA, the CDR3 is TGTGCCAGCAGCTCCGTATCCGGGAGGGGAGTCGGGTACAATGAGCAGTTCTTC. This sequence encodes CASSSVSGRGVGYNEQFF.

The rearrangement uses TRBV7-3 and TRBJ2-3, with TRBD1 matching 7 bases. With 5 bases clipped from V and 4 bases from J, the junction kept 3 bases outside the gene matches. The CDR3 runs 13 residues. From germline, CDR1 is SGHTA and CDR2 FQGTGA. This CDR3 reads CASSPTGADTQYF. The DNA for the CDR3 is TGTGCCAGCAGCCCCACAGGGGCAGATACGCAGTATTTT.

The chain is built from TRBV11-2 and TRBJ2-1; TRBD1 aligns across 8 bases. The CDR3 sequence is 16 residues long. In germline, CDR1 is SGHAT, CDR2 FQNNGV. Losses at the gene ends were 3 bases for V and 5 bases for J; bases not matched to a gene: 9. The CDR3 region is CASSLHPGQVNNEQFF. CDR3 in DNA: TGTGCCAGCAGCTTGCATCCGGGACAGGTTAACAATGAGCAGTTCTTC.

The chain couples TRBV27 to TRBJ2-1; no firm D call. The CDR3 loop spans 14 amino acids. CDR1 is MNHEY, CDR2 SMNVEV, per germline (reference sequence). V lost 3 bases and J lost 6, with 12 bases in between. The CDR3 bases are TGTGCCAGCAGTTTGGGTCGAGGCGGCAATGAGCAGTTCTTC. The encoded protein is CASSLGRGGNEQFF.

This chain joins TRBV7-3 and TRBJ2-7, with 7 bases that match TRBD1. This CDR3 contains 17 residues. The junction had 12 bases not matched to a gene; V was cut back by 2 bases and J by 2 bases. CDR1 and CDR2 from the germline V gene are SGHTA and FQGTGA. The CDR3 region is CASSLESRLTGPYEQYF. For the CDR3, the DNA is TGTGCCAGCAGCTTAGAAAGCCGATTGACAGGGCCCTACGAGCAGTACTTC.

CDR3 sequence: CASSQDPGEYEQYF. CDR3 bases: TGTGCCAGCAGCCAAGATCCCGGGGAGTACGAGCAGTACTTC. The chain couples TRBV4-2 to TRBJ2-7; a weak D match, TRBD2 (5 bases). From germline, CDR1 is LGHNA and CDR2 YNFKEQ. The V end lost 0 bases, the J end lost 4 bases, and 10 bases lay between the germline ends. The CDR3 totals 14 residues.

The chain has TRBV21-1 and TRBJ1-1. TRBV21-1 is reported as a pseudogene. The CDR3 has 13 residues. The CDR3 nucleotides are TGTGCCAGCAGCAAAGCAGAGGACACTGAAGCTTTCTTT. Protein: CASSKAEDTEAFF.

The V gene is TRBV25-1, the J gene TRBJ1-4, with D maybe TRBD1 (5 bases). There are 14 residues in the CDR3. Trimming took off 5 bases at V and 2 bases at J, with 9 bases between the two ends. Germline V lookup: CDR1 MGHDK, CDR2 SYGVNS. The CDR3: CASSLAGTNEKLFF. In DNA, the CDR3 is TGTGCCAGCAGTTTAGCAGGGACTAATGAAAAACTGTTTTTT. The variable domain in full, with the rest retrieved from reference TRBV25-1 and TRBJ1-4, is EADIYQTPRYLVIGTGKKITLECSQTMGHDKMYWYQQDPGMELHLIHYSYGVNSTEKGDLSSESTVSRIRTEHFPLTLESARPSHTSQYLCASSLAGTNEKLFFGSGTQLSVL.

The rearrangement uses TRBV6-5 and TRBJ2-5; TRBD2 agrees at 7 bases. The ends lost 3 bases at V and 5 bases at J; junction bases unmatched: 3. The germline V gene encodes CDR1 MNHEY and CDR2 SVGAGI. This CDR3 contains 13 residues. The CDR3: CASSYWGGETQYF. DNA for the CDR3: TGTGCCAGCAGTTATTGGGGAGGGGAGACCCAGTACTTC.

This clone was seen a single time. CDR3: CASSLEGSEQFF. Here the CDR3 DNA reads TGTGCCAGCAGCCTAGAGGGGAGTGAGCAGTTCTTC. The chain employs TRBV4-2 and TRBJ2-1; D might be TRBD1 or TRBD2, each matching 5 bases. CDR1 and CDR2 (germline): LGHNA, YNFKEQ. The CDR3 is 12 amino acids. V was trimmed by 4 bases and J by 9 bases, leaving 10 bases between them.

This chain connects TRBV6-4 to TRBJ2-3; 10 bases map to TRBD2. Trimming cost V 8 bases and J 0 bases; bases outside gene matches: 2. This CDR3 contains 14 residues. The germline CDR1 and CDR2 sequences are MRHNA and SNTAGT. This CDR3 is CASSTSGSTDTQYF. CDR3 nucleotides: TGTGCCAGCTCGACTAGCGGGAGCACAGATACGCAGTATTTT.

The CDR3 DNA reads as TGTGCCAGCAGTTACTACAGGGGCGCGGAAGCTTTCTTT. It encodes CASSYYRGAEAFF. The V and J genes are TRBV6-5 and TRBJ1-1, with 7 nucleotides matching TRBD1. The CDR3 length is 13 residues. Per germline, CDR1 MNHEY and CDR2 SVGAGI. Losses at the gene ends were 1 base for V and 8 bases for J; bases not matched to a gene: 4.

This sequence joins TRBV6-5 and TRBJ2-7; D is unresolved. This CDR3 region has 14 residues. V lost 3 bases, J lost 3 bases, and 12 bases lay in between. CDR1 MNHEY and CDR2 SVGAGI come from the germline V gene. CDR3 coding DNA: TGTGCCAGCAGTTATAGAGAACAGCTCTACGAGCAGTACTTC. Its protein is CASSYREQLYEQYF.

This sequence joins TRBV11-3 and TRBJ1-1; D uncertain. V was trimmed by 1 base and J by 1 base, leaving 4 bases between them. This CDR3 has 13 amino acids. CDR1 is SGHNT and CDR2 is YENEEA in the germline V gene. The CDR3 bases are TGTGCCAGCAGCTTAGTCCAGAACACTGAAGCTTTCTTT. Translating gives CASSLVQNTEAFF.

In its sample, this clone was seen once. The V call is TRBV9, the J call TRBJ2-1; unclear D gene. The CDR3 sequence is 14 residues long. Germline CDR1 is SGDLS and CDR2 is YYNGEE. V gave up 3 bases and J gave up 4 bases, with 11 bases separating them. The CDR3 spells CASSARTRYNEQFF. DNA of the CDR3: TGTGCCAGCAGCGCCAGAACCCGTTACAATGAGCAGTTCTTC.

This sequence joins TRBV7-3 and TRBJ2-1; 9 bases agree with TRBD2. Trimming took 9 bases from V and 7 from J; bases not matched to a gene: 13. CDR1 SGHTA and CDR2 FQGTGA come from the germline V gene. The CDR3 runs to 15 residues. CDR3 amino acids: CASFSGGRARNEQFF. The CDR3 DNA is TGTGCCAGTTTTTCGGGCGGGAGGGCCCGGAATGAGCAGTTCTTC.

V gene TRBV4-1 combines with J gene TRBJ2-5; tentative D call: TRBD1 (6 bases). This CDR3 is built from 14 residues. Trimming cost V 0 bases and J 4 bases, with 9 bases left between them. Looked up from germline, CDR1 is MGHRA and CDR2 is YSYEKL. The CDR3 loop reads CASSQDTGRETQYF. CDR3 nucleotides: TGCGCCAGCAGCCAAGACACAGGGAGAGAGACCCAGTACTTC.

This chain links TRBV2 with TRBJ2-7; D call uncertain. CDR3 size: 15 residues. V lost 3 bases and J lost 3, with 15 bases in between. Germline-derived CDR1 and CDR2 are SNHLY and FYNNEI. CDR3 DNA: TGTGCCAGCAGTGAGGGTCAAACCCGGGTCTACGAGCAGTACTTC. Protein sequence: CASSEGQTRVYEQYF.

The chain combines TRBV5-1 with TRBJ1-1; perhaps TRBD1 as D (6 bases). CDR1 SGHRS and CDR2 YFSETQ come from the germline V gene. Trimming pared 1 base from V and 5 bases from J, leaving 12 bases between. The CDR3 has 14 residues. Written as DNA, the CDR3 is TGCGCCAGCAGCTTGACAGGGATGGCGACTGAAGCTTTCTTT. Translated: CASSLTGMATEAFF.

This clone was seen just once. V is TRBV5-4 and J is TRBJ2-7, with 7 bases fitting TRBD1. The germline V gene has CDR1 SGHNT and CDR2 YYREEE (reference sequence). V was pared by 4 bases and J by 3 bases, with 4 bases of the junction left unmatched. The CDR3 sequence is 13 residues long. The CDR3 is CASSRYRGYEQYF. DNA of the CDR3: TGTGCCAGCAGCAGATACAGGGGCTACGAGCAGTACTTC. Using reference TRBV5-4 and TRBJ2-7 for the parts outside the CDR3, the full variable domain is ETGVTQSPTHLIKTRGQQVTLRCSSQSGHNTVSWYQQALGQGPQFIFQYYREEENGRGNFPPRFSGLQFPNYSSELNVNALELDDSALYLCASSRYRGYEQYFGPGTRLTVT.

Of note for this clone: The same CDR3 can be traced to other DNA sequences in this sample. CDR3 sequence (DNA): TGCGCCAGCAGCCAAGGCCAGGGTTCCTACGAGCAGTACTTC. Its protein is CASSQGQGSYEQYF. This chain links TRBV4-1 with TRBJ2-7, with a weak D call TRBD1 (5 bases). Germline V gene data show CDR1 as MGHRA and CDR2 as YSYEKL. V dropped 1 base and J dropped 1 base, with 8 bases sitting between them. CDR3 size: 14 residues.

The V and J genes are TRBV5-1 and TRBJ2-3, with 10 bases fitting TRBD2. Trimming at V came to 2 bases and at J to 6 bases, leaving 12 bases not matched to a gene. The CDR3 contains 17 residues. CDR1 is SGHRS and CDR2 is YFSETQ in the germline V gene. CDR3 DNA: TGCGCCAGCAGCTTACAGTCCCAGCGGGAGGGCTCGGATACGCAGTATTTT. Encoded protein: CASSLQSQREGSDTQYF.

This clone was seen a few times. The chain has TRBV11-2 and TRBJ2-1; 8 bases are shared with TRBD2. Germline assignment: CDR1 SGHAT and CDR2 FQNNGV. The V gene end was trimmed by 5 bases and the J gene end by 5 bases; junction bases not matched to a gene: 5. This CDR3 comprises 14 residues. The CDR3 DNA reads as TGTGCCAGCAGCCTCGGACTAGCCAACAATGAGCAGTTCTTC. It is translated as CASSLGLANNEQFF.